This entry features one T cell receptor (beta chain) sequence. Its antigen is not identified. The sample comes from a study of cytomegalovirus exposure and HLA in healthy donors. Findings of the study overall: Some TCR beta chains (more than 150 of them) were listed as cytomegalovirus-associated.

Germline V CDR1 and CDR2: SEHNR, FQNEAQ (reference sequence). This CDR3 spans 13 amino acids. After removal of 1 base from V and 9 bases from J, the junction contained 2 bases not matched to a gene. The PCR contained 60 Vbeta and 13 Jbeta primers. The protocol was immunoSEQ multiplex PCR, while the TCRdb copy is restricted to in-frame clones and leaves out a portion. This table holds 220,000 or so clones. Sequenced input: PBMCs. This clonotype originated in a girl aged 2-10 years in good health and CMV-seropositive. V is TRBV7-9 and J is TRBJ2-1, with 8 bases that match TRBD2. The CDR3 DNA reads TGTGCCAGCAGCTTAGGCGGGAGGCCTGAGCAGTTCTTC. Its protein product is CASSLGGRPEQFF.